This T cell receptor beta chain came from a study of cytomegalovirus exposure and HLA in healthy donors. Study conclusions and caveats: The investigators catalogued 150 to 200 TCR beta chains as cytomegalovirus-associated. There were reportedly fewer N-insertions in an Asian-associated ancestry cluster than the approximately 630-donor mean, in a later analysis.

PCR primers comprised 60 Vbeta and 13 Jbeta primers. The method was immunoSEQ multiplex PCR; TCRdb's version includes in-frame clones alone and lacks a portion of them. This table holds tens of thousands of clones, approximately 70% found once. At collection, donors were nominally healthy, but unrecorded immune exposures were probable. This CDR3 has 16 residues. V was trimmed by 5 bases and J by 0 bases, leaving 14 bases between them. Germline CDR1 reads LGHNA; CDR2 reads YNFKEQ. Turning to this clone: Its antigen is not identified.

This sequence was found in a man aged 50-59 years in good health and CMV-seronegative. The gene calls are TRBV4-2 and TRBJ1-3; a possible D gene is TRBD1 (5 bases). The sequencing sample was made of PBMCs. CDR3 DNA sequence: TGTGCCAGCAGCACGAGGGCGGGGGACTCTGGAAACACCATATATTTT. It is translated as CASSTRAGDSGNTIYF.